This entry is about one T cell receptor (beta chain). This CDR3 is built from 18 residues. V dropped 1 base and J dropped 3; count of bases not matched to a gene: 12. Germline values: CDR1 MGHRA, CDR2 YSYEKL. The data belong to a study of T-cell reconstitution after alpha-beta-depleted transplantation in children. TCRbeta library preparation incorporated unique molecular identifiers. TCRdb redid the calling of the PCR reads with MiXCR, one entry per CDR3 protein. The data show 500,000 or so distinct CDR3 sequences, approximately 32% seen once. The V and J genes are TRBV4-1 and TRBJ2-5; 9 nucleotides match TRBD2. The receptor was derived from a human donor who donated a stem cell graft to a child with aplastic anemia. Sample: PBMCs from the stem cell graft donor, taken from the stem cell graft. The CDR3 DNA reads as TGCGCCAGCAGCCAAGTCCTGGCGGGACTAGCCGTAAAAGAGACCCAGTACTTC. Its protein product is CASSQVLAGLAVKETQYF.